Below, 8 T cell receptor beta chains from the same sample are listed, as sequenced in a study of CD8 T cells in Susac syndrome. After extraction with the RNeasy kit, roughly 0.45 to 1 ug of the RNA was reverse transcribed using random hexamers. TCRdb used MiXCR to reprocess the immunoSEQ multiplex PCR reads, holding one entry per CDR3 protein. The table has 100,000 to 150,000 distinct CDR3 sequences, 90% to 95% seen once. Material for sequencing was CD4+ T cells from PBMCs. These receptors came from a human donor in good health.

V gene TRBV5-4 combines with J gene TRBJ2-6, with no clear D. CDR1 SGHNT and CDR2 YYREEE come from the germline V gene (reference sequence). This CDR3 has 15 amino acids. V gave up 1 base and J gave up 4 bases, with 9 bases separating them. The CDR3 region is CASSLRAAGANVLTF. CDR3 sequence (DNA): TGTGCCAGCAGCTTGCGGGCGGCCGGGGCCAACGTCCTGACTTTC.

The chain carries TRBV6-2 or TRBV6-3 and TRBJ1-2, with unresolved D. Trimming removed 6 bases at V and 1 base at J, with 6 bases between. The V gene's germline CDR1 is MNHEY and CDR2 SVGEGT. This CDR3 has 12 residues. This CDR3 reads CASRTSNYGYTF. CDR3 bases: TGTGCCAGCAGGACAAGTAACTATGGCTACACCTTC.

The CDR3 DNA sequence: TGTGCCAGCAGTGAACGGGGCGGTAACAATGAGCAGTTCTTC. This codes for CASSERGGNNEQFF. This chain connects TRBV6-4 to TRBJ2-1; D is tentatively TRBD1 or TRBD2 (5 bases each). This CDR3 comprises 14 residues. Germline V gene sequence: CDR1 MRHNA, CDR2 SNTAGT. Trimming removed 3 bases at V and 5 bases at J, with 11 bases between.

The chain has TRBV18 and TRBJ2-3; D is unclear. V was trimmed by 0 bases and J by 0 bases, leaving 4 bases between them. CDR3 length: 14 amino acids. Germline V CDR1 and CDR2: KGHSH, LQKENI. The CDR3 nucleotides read TGTGCCAGCTCACCACCCCCCAGCACAGATACGCAGTATTTT. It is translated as CASSPPPSTDTQYF.

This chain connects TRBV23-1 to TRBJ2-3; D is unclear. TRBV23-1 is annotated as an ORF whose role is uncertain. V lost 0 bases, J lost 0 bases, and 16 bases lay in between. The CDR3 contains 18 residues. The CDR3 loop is CASSQSASPRTSTDTQYF. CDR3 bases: TGCGCCAGCAGTCAATCGGCTTCCCCCCGAACAAGCACAGATACGCAGTATTTT.

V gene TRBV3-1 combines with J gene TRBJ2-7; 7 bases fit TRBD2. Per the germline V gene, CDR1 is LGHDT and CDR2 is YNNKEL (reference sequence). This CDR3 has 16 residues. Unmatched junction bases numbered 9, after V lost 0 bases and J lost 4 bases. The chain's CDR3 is CASSQDRAGARYEQYF. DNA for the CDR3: TGTGCCAGCAGCCAAGATCGGGCGGGAGCCAGGTACGAGCAGTACTTC.

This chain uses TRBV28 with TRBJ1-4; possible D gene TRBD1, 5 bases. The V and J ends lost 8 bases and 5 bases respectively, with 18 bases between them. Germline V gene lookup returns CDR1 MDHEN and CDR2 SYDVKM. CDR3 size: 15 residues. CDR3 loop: CASGPPLGRNEKLFF. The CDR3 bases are TGTGCCAGCGGACCTCCCCTGGGGCGAAATGAAAAACTGTTTTTT.

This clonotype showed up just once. The CDR3 DNA reads TGTGCCAGCAAACCGACAGGTGCTAGCACAGATACGCAGTATTTT. It translates to CASKPTGASTDTQYF. The chain joins TRBV25-1 to TRBJ2-3; tentatively, D is TRBD1 (6 bases). CDR3 length: 15 amino acids. Germline values: CDR1 MGHDK, CDR2 SYGVNS. V was clipped by 7 bases and J by 0 bases, with 14 bases between them.